This entry features one TCR beta chain sequence. PCR primers comprised 60 Vbeta and 13 Jbeta primers. Using immunoSEQ multiplex PCR, the repertoire was profiled, and TCRdb retains in-frame clones only, with some absent. This table has about 110,000 clones, about 74% appearing once. These data originate in a study of cytomegalovirus exposure and HLA in healthy donors. V gave up 8 bases and J gave up 7 bases; unmatched junction bases: 10. The CDR3 has 14 residues. The V gene's germline CDR1 is SGHRS and CDR2 YFSETQ. The chain couples TRBV5-1 to TRBJ2-1; 9 positions match TRBD2. The source is a woman in her thirties or forties in good health and CMV-seropositive. The sequenced sample was PBMCs. The CDR3 is CASMGTSYLNEQFF. CDR3 in DNA: TGCGCCAGTATGGGGACTAGCTACTTGAATGAGCAGTTCTTC.